These 14 T cell receptor beta chains share one sample of origin, sequenced in a study of cytomegalovirus exposure and HLA in healthy donors. PCR used 60 Vbeta primers and 13 Jbeta primers. Libraries were prepared by immunoSEQ multiplex PCR; TCRdb keeps only in-frame clonotypes and omits some of them. The sample carries 150,000 to 200,000 clones, around 85% recorded once. The sequenced sample was PBMCs. The receptors originated from a human donor in good health.

The chain uses TRBV5-1 and TRBJ1-2; the match to TRBD1 covers 8 bases. The germline gives CDR1 SGHRS, CDR2 YFSETQ. CDR3 size: 17 residues. V dropped 4 bases and J dropped 4; count of bases not matched to a gene: 15. This CDR3 reads CASSPDRAETGGYGYTF. Here the CDR3 DNA reads TGCGCCAGCAGCCCGGACAGGGCAGAAACTGGCGGCTATGGCTACACCTTC.

V is TRBV4-1 and J is TRBJ1-4; TRBD1 might be the D (6 bases). With 3 bases removed from V and 12 bases from J, the gap between germline ends came to 20 bases. Per germline, CDR1 MGHRA and CDR2 YSYEKL. The CDR3 is 15 residues long. The CDR3 protein is CASSHREGGARELFF. The DNA for the CDR3 is TGCGCCAGCAGCCATAGGGAGGGGGGGGCGAGGGAACTGTTTTTT.

The gene calls are TRBV6-5 and TRBJ1-1; D is uncertain. The CDR3 sequence is 12 residues long. Germline CDR1 MNHEY, CDR2 SVGAGI. Trimming stripped 5 bases from V and 6 bases from J, with 10 bases between. The CDR3 coding sequence is TGTGCCAGCAGTAAATTCAGATCTGAAGCTTTCTTT. Its translation is CASSKFRSEAFF.

The chain has TRBV19 and TRBJ1-1; D not resolved. The V end was cut by 5 bases, the J end by 5 bases, with 12 bases between. The germline gives CDR1 LNHDA, CDR2 SQIVND (reference sequence). This CDR3 has 13 amino acids. DNA of the CDR3: TGTGCCAGTAGTTTAAGACCCGGGACTGAAGCTTTCTTT. This codes for CASSLRPGTEAFF.

The chain combines TRBV19 with TRBJ1-1; 7 bases are a match to TRBD1. Germline-derived CDR1 and CDR2 are LNHDA and SQIVND (reference sequence). V shed 9 bases, J shed 0 bases, and the junction held 4 bases outside the gene matches. The CDR3 contains 13 residues. The CDR3 region is CASRTGMNTEAFF. DNA for the CDR3: TGTGCCAGCAGGACAGGAATGAACACTGAAGCTTTCTTT.

V and J are TRBV19 and TRBJ1-2; 9 positions match TRBD1. This CDR3 has 14 residues. With 6 bases clipped from V and 4 bases from J, the junction kept 6 bases outside the gene matches. Germline CDR1 LNHDA, CDR2 SQIVND (reference sequence). The CDR3 here is CASRPGQGAYGYTF. The CDR3 coding sequence is TGTGCCAGTAGACCGGGACAGGGCGCCTATGGCTACACCTTC.

This chain uses TRBV4-3 with TRBJ1-4; maybe TRBD1 (6 bases). Per germline, CDR1 LGHNA and CDR2 YSLEER. The V end lost 4 bases, the J end lost 4 bases, and 16 bases lay between the germline ends. The CDR3 extends over 16 amino acids. CDR3 sequence (DNA): TGCGCCAGCAGCCGTCAGCCAGGGGATCTTAATGAAAAACTGTTTTTT. Translating gives CASSRQPGDLNEKLFF.

The rearrangement links TRBV6-5 to TRBJ1-2; D possibly corresponds to TRBD1 (5 bases). Trimming took off 2 bases at V and 4 bases at J, with 14 bases between the two ends. Germline CDR1 is MNHEY and CDR2 is SVGAGI. CDR3 length: 15 residues. The DNA for the CDR3 is TGTGCCAGCAGTTACACCCTCGACAGTCCCTATGGCTACACCTTC. Its translation is CASSYTLDSPYGYTF.

Only a few counts were recorded for this clone. J is TRBJ2-4 and V is TRBV5-1; D is possibly TRBD1 (6 bases). The CDR3 runs to 16 residues. In germline, CDR1 is SGHRS, CDR2 YFSETQ. The germline V and J ends were trimmed by 0 bases and 3 bases, with 13 bases remaining between them. CDR3 region: CASSLEGDIGKNIQYF. CDR3 DNA: TGCGCCAGCAGCTTGGAAGGGGACATCGGCAAAAACATTCAGTACTTC.

This clone was found once. The chain uses TRBV5-1 and TRBJ2-3; D gene ambiguous. The CDR3 length is 15 residues. Deletions cut 1 base from V and 0 bases from J, with 9 bases between. The germline gives CDR1 SGHRS, CDR2 YFSETQ. The CDR3, as DNA: TGCGCCAGCAGCTTGTTCGGTTCTAGCACAGATACGCAGTATTTT. Its protein product is CASSLFGSSTDTQYF.

This clone has a single count. The chain recombines TRBV5-6 with TRBJ2-1, with a possible D match to TRBD2 (7 bases). With 2 bases removed from V and 5 bases from J, the gap between germline ends came to 20 bases. The CDR3 has 17 amino acids. Germline CDR1 and CDR2: SGHDT and YYEEEE. The CDR3 is CASSFRGAAFPHNEQFF. The CDR3 nucleotides are TGTGCCAGCAGCTTCCGGGGGGCGGCCTTCCCCCACAATGAGCAGTTCTTC. Full variable domain (missing parts from reference TRBV5-6 and TRBJ2-1): DAGVTQSPTHLIKTRGQQVTLRCSPKSGHDTVSWYQQALGQGPQFIFQYYEEEERQRGNFPDRFSGHQFPNYSSELNVNALLLGDSALYLCASSFRGAAFPHNEQFFGPGTRLTVL.

The chain has TRBV6-5 and TRBJ2-7; D not resolved. V lost 5 bases and J lost 1, with 12 bases in between. The length of the CDR3 is 14 residues. Germline CDR1 is MNHEY and CDR2 is SVGAGI. The CDR3 DNA reads TGTGCCAGCAGTGGATCGGGTATTTCCTACGAGCAGTACTTC. This encodes CASSGSGISYEQYF.

Here the CDR3 reads CASSSGGLGTDTQYF. CDR3 bases: TGTGCCAGCAGCTCCGGGGGGCTTGGCACAGATACGCAGTATTTT. The chain employs TRBV7-2 and TRBJ2-3; TRBD2 might be the D (7 bases). V was trimmed by 4 bases and J by 1 base, leaving 12 bases between them. This CDR3 is 15 amino acids long. In germline, CDR1 is SGHTA, CDR2 FQGNSA.

This clone appeared a single time. The V and J genes are TRBV2 and TRBJ2-7; 9 bases align to TRBD2. V trimming: 7 bases; J trimming: 0 bases; junction bases outside the gene matches: 16. The length of the CDR3 is 18 residues. Per germline, CDR1 SNHLY and CDR2 FYNNEI. CDR3 DNA: TGTGCCAGCATCCTACGGCGGGTTGCGGGGGGGGCCTCCTACGAGCAGTACTTC. Amino acids: CASILRRVAGGASYEQYF.